The next 23 T cell receptor beta chains were all read from a single sample in a study of CD8 T cells in ankylosing spondylitis. Using its own MiXCR run on the 5' RACE reads, TCRdb lists one record per CDR3 protein. The top ten hold 2.5% to 3.5% of the sample, which has roughly 130,000 distinct CDR3 sequences, approximately 13% seen once. The sample comprised blood, either unsorted or a sorted T cell fraction (not recorded which). The receptors shown here come from a female donor with ankylosing spondylitis or in good health (not recorded which).

This clonotype came up a few times. The chain couples TRBV2 to TRBJ2-2, with a weak D call TRBD1 (6 bases). The CDR3 totals 14 residues. V was shortened by 7 bases and J by 4 bases, with 13 bases between the two germline ends. The germline V gene encodes CDR1 SNHLY and CDR2 FYNNEI. CDR3 protein: CASIDRRVTGELFF. Here the CDR3 DNA reads TGTGCCAGCATTGACAGGCGAGTCACCGGGGAGCTGTTTTTT.

Many counts were recorded for this clonotype. The V and J genes are TRBV4-2 and TRBJ1-1; D is perhaps TRBD1 (6 bases). The CDR3 runs to 14 residues. Germline V gives CDR1 LGHNA, CDR2 YNFKEQ. With 1 base removed from V and 4 bases from J, the gap between germline ends came to 10 bases. The CDR3 is CASSQAGARTEAFF. CDR3 in DNA: TGTGCCAGCAGCCAAGCAGGGGCACGCACTGAAGCTTTCTTT.

This clonotype was counted many times. V gene TRBV6-1 combines with J gene TRBJ1-4; no clear D gene. Looked up from germline, CDR1 is MNHNS and CDR2 is SASEGT. The germline V and J ends were trimmed by 6 bases and 0 bases, with 11 bases remaining between them. The CDR3 has 15 residues. The CDR3, as DNA: TGTGCCAGCAGCCTACAGCCCGCAACTAATGAAAAACTGTTTTTT. Its translation is CASSLQPATNEKLFF.

J is TRBJ2-1 and V is TRBV5-1; D not resolved. The ends were cut back, 2 bases at V and 13 bases at J, with 10 bases in the middle. Germline lookup yields CDR1 SGHRS and CDR2 YFSETQ. This CDR3 is built from 11 residues. CDR3 residues: CASSFSQEQFF. The CDR3 DNA reads TGCGCCAGCAGCTTTTCCCAGGAACAGTTCTTC.

This clonotype was detected ten times or more. The chain uses TRBV20-1 and TRBJ2-2; D ambiguous. With 1 base removed from V and 7 bases from J, the gap between germline ends came to 7 bases. The CDR3 runs 12 residues. In germline, CDR1 is DFQATT, CDR2 SNEGSKA (reference sequence). CDR3 bases: TGCAGTGCTAGAGTTAAGGGCGGGGAGCTGTTTTTT. As protein: CSARVKGGELFF.

The chain carries TRBV15 and TRBJ2-5; 7 bases agree with TRBD2. Trimming removed 0 bases from V and 5 bases from J; junction bases left unmatched: 12. This CDR3 comprises 17 residues. CDR1 LNHNV and CDR2 YYDKDF come from the germline V gene (reference sequence). The CDR3 reads CATSRDFGLESWETQYF. In nucleotides, the CDR3 is TGTGCCACCAGCAGAGATTTTGGACTAGAATCATGGGAGACCCAGTACTTC.

This chain connects TRBV29-1 to TRBJ1-5; 8 bases fit TRBD1. The CDR3 extends over 15 amino acids. Trimming cost V 5 bases and J 4 bases; bases outside gene matches: 10. Germline V gene data show CDR1 as SQVTM and CDR2 as ANQGSEA. This chain's CDR3 is CSVSTGQGGNQPQHF. The CDR3 nucleotides read TGCAGCGTTTCCACCGGACAGGGTGGGAATCAGCCCCAGCATTTT.

The rearrangement uses TRBV11-3 and TRBJ2-1; D not certain. Germline CDR1 reads SGHNT; CDR2 reads YENEEA. Trimming stripped 1 base from V and 8 bases from J, with 6 bases between. This CDR3 comprises 12 residues. The CDR3 DNA is TGTGCCAGCAGCTTAGGAGTGGATGAGCAGTTCTTC. This encodes CASSLGVDEQFF.

At least ten counts were recorded for this clonotype. The chain couples TRBV7-2 to TRBJ2-2; unclear D gene. The CDR3 spans 16 residues. Germline V gene sequence: CDR1 SGHTA, CDR2 FQGNSA. Trimming stripped 5 bases from V and 0 bases from J, with 13 bases between. The chain's CDR3 is CASSPADTANTGELFF. CDR3 DNA sequence: TGTGCCAGCAGCCCCGCAGACACAGCGAACACCGGGGAGCTGTTTTTT.

The V and J genes are TRBV7-2 and TRBJ2-1; TRBD2 agrees at 10 bases. Germline lookup yields CDR1 SGHTA and CDR2 FQGNSA. The trim removed 1 base at V and 8 bases at J, leaving 11 bases unmatched. This CDR3 region has 17 residues. The chain's CDR3 is CASSLVPASGSRDEQFF. DNA of the CDR3: TGTGCCAGCAGCTTAGTTCCCGCTAGCGGGAGTCGCGATGAGCAGTTCTTC.

The J gene is TRBJ2-2, the V gene TRBV12-3 or TRBV12-4; 8 bases are shared with TRBD1. Trimming at V came to 5 bases and at J to 5 bases, leaving 4 bases not matched to a gene. The CDR3 has 14 amino acids. In DNA form, the CDR3 reads TGTGCCAGCAGTAGCCAGGGGGCGACCGGGGAGCTGTTTTTT. Amino acid sequence: CASSSQGATGELFF.

This clonotype has just a few counts. The J gene is TRBJ2-1, the V gene TRBV5-1, with TRBD1 as a possible D gene (6 bases). This CDR3 region has 15 residues. The V and J ends lost 0 bases and 9 bases respectively, with 16 bases between them. CDR1 and CDR2 (germline): SGHRS, YFSETQ. CDR3 amino acids: CASSLDRVKVGEQFF. The CDR3 DNA reads as TGCGCCAGCAGCTTGGACAGGGTCAAAGTAGGTGAGCAGTTCTTC. Supplemented by reference TRBV5-1 and TRBJ2-1, the full variable domain reads KAGVTQTPRYLIKTRGQQVTLSCSPISGHRSVSWYQQTPGQGLQFLFEYFSETQRNKGNFPGRFSGRQFSNSRSEMNVSTLELGDSALYLCASSLDRVKVGEQFFGPGTRLTVL.

This clonotype was observed many times. This chain joins TRBV20-1 and TRBJ2-7, with 7 bases that match TRBD2. With 7 bases clipped from V and 5 bases from J, the junction kept 8 bases outside the gene matches. The germline V gene has CDR1 DFQATT and CDR2 SNEGSKA (reference sequence). The CDR3 consists of 12 residues. The CDR3 region has the DNA TGCAGTGTTGCCGGACTAGAGGACGAGCAGTACTTC. Translated: CSVAGLEDEQYF.

This clonotype was seen repeatedly, ten times or more. This chain uses TRBV29-1 with TRBJ2-1; the D is unclear. V shed 4 bases and J shed 1 base, with 8 bases lying between them. The V gene's germline CDR1 is SQVTM and CDR2 ANQGSEA. The CDR3 contains 13 residues. CDR3: CSVGSRSYNEQFF. The CDR3 DNA is TGCAGCGTTGGCTCGCGGTCCTACAATGAGCAGTTCTTC.

V gene TRBV11-2 combines with J gene TRBJ2-3, with D unresolved. The length of the CDR3 is 13 residues. The ends were cut back, 1 base at V and 2 bases at J, with 4 bases in the middle. Per germline, CDR1 SGHAT and CDR2 FQNNGV. The CDR3, as DNA: TGTGCCAGCAGCTTAGCCTACACAGATACGCAGTATTTT. As protein: CASSLAYTDTQYF.

Points on this clonotype: This may be a read error: a much more frequent sequence differs by one nucleotide. This sequence joins TRBV5-1 and TRBJ2-3; D not resolved. The germline V and J ends were trimmed by 3 bases and 8 bases, with 13 bases remaining between them. CDR3 size: 13 residues. Germline V gene lookup returns CDR1 SGHRS and CDR2 YFSETQ. The CDR3 spells CASSSRAAATQYF. Here the CDR3 DNA reads TGCGCCAGCAGCTCGAGAGCCGCAGCTACGCAGTATTTT.

This clonotype has a count of ten or more. The chain is built from TRBV12-3 or TRBV12-4 and TRBJ2-1; D is perhaps TRBD1 or TRBD2 (5 bases each). The CDR3 contains 15 residues. Trimming shortened V by 5 bases and J by 0 bases, and 11 bases separated the two germline ends. This CDR3 is CASSPPGRSYNEQFF. DNA of the CDR3: TGTGCCAGCAGTCCGCCGGGACGCTCCTACAATGAGCAGTTCTTC.

This clonotype was seen ten or more times. The chain combines TRBV12-3 or TRBV12-4 with TRBJ2-7; 9 positions match TRBD1. V gave up 5 bases and J gave up 4 bases; unmatched junction bases: 6. This CDR3 has 14 residues. CDR3 sequence: CASSTDRGRYEQYF. The CDR3 DNA reads TGTGCCAGCAGTACGGACAGGGGACGATACGAGCAGTACTTC.

There are a few counts of this clonotype. This chain connects TRBV7-9 to TRBJ2-7; TRBD1 matches 9 bases. The CDR3 sequence is 15 residues long. Looked up from germline, CDR1 is SEHNR and CDR2 is FQNEAQ (reference sequence). V dropped 5 bases and J dropped 0; count of bases not matched to a gene: 5. The DNA of the CDR3 is TGTGCCAGCAGCCGGACAGGGGCTAGCTCCTACGAGCAGTACTTC. This translates into CASSRTGASSYEQYF.

This clonotype was observed many times. The rearrangement uses TRBV10-3 and TRBJ1-2; no definite D call. Germline V gives CDR1 ENHRY, CDR2 SYGVKD. The CDR3 has 13 residues. Trimming removed 6 bases from V and 0 bases from J, with 8 bases in between. The CDR3, as DNA: TGTGCCATCAGAGACGGACCTAACTATGGCTACACCTTC. Translating gives CAIRDGPNYGYTF.

The V and J genes are TRBV5-4 and TRBJ2-2; the D gene is possibly TRBD1 (6 bases). Germline loops: CDR1 SGHNT, CDR2 YYREEE (reference sequence). This CDR3 has 13 residues. The V end was cut by 7 bases, the J end by 4 bases, with 11 bases between. The CDR3 sequence: CASGRGGTGELFF. Here the CDR3 DNA reads TGTGCCAGCGGCAGGGGCGGCACCGGGGAGCTGTTTTTT. The full variable domain, with the rest looked up from reference TRBV5-4 and TRBJ2-2, is ETGVTQSPTHLIKTRGQQVTLRCSSQSGHNTVSWYQQALGQGPQFIFQYYREEENGRGNFPPRFSGLQFPNYSSELNVNALELDDSALYLCASGRGGTGELFFGEGSRLTVL.

In DNA form, the CDR3 reads TGTGCCTGGGCCTCGGGACCTGGGCGAGAGCAGTACTTC. Its protein product is CAWASGPGREQYF. The gene calls are TRBV30 and TRBJ2-7, with D tentatively TRBD1 or TRBD2 (5 bases each). The V gene lost 5 bases and the J gene lost 7 bases, with 18 bases spanning the gap. CDR1 is GTSNPN, CDR2 SVGIG, per germline (reference sequence). The CDR3 consists of 13 residues.

The chain joins TRBV5-1 to TRBJ2-7; TRBD1 matches at 8 bases. This CDR3 has 14 amino acids. The V segment lost 5 bases and the J segment 6 bases; nucleotides outside the gene matches: 10. The germline V gene encodes CDR1 SGHRS and CDR2 YFSETQ. CDR3 protein: CASRSGTGNTEQYF. DNA for the CDR3: TGCGCCAGCAGGTCCGGGACAGGCAATACCGAGCAGTACTTC.